These 19 T cell receptor beta chains share one sample of origin, sequenced in a study of identical twins. TCRdb re-called the 5' RACE reads with MiXCR, one entry per CDR3 protein. The sample lists approximately 600,000 distinct CDR3 sequences; 9% to 10% were seen once. These records were also assigned to another study, of yellow fever vaccine responses in identical twins.

The sequencing sample was made of PBMCs. All receptors come from a woman between 18 and 29 years old in good health.

This clonotype occurred many times. This sequence joins TRBV5-1 and TRBJ1-5; D remains unclear. The CDR3 is 14 amino acids. Germline V gene lookup returns CDR1 SGHRS and CDR2 YFSETQ. V was shortened by 4 bases and J by 0 bases, with 8 bases between the two germline ends. CDR3: CASSPDYSNQPQHF. Here the CDR3 DNA reads TGCGCCAGCAGCCCTGACTATAGCAATCAGCCCCAGCATTTT.

This chain joins TRBV2 and TRBJ2-3; 9 nucleotides align to TRBD2. The trim removed 4 bases at V and 3 bases at J, leaving 5 bases unmatched. This CDR3 spans 15 amino acids. Germline V gene data show CDR1 as SNHLY and CDR2 as FYNNEI. This CDR3 reads CASSVLAGMTDTQYF. The CDR3 coding sequence is TGTGCCAGCAGTGTGCTAGCGGGGATGACAGATACGCAGTATTTT.

This clonotype was counted at least ten times. The chain uses TRBV6-1 and TRBJ2-3; possibly TRBD1 for D (7 bases). The length of the CDR3 is 14 residues. The V gene's germline CDR1 is MNHNS and CDR2 SASEGT. V dropped 5 bases and J dropped 6 bases, with 15 bases sitting between them. DNA for the CDR3: TGTGCCAGCAGTCCTTGGAGGGGGCCCGATACGCAGTATTTT. Amino acids: CASSPWRGPDTQYF.

This clonotype was seen ten or more times. The V gene is TRBV18, the J gene TRBJ2-7, with D possibly being TRBD1 (5 bases). The CDR3 has 16 amino acids. From germline, CDR1 is KGHSH and CDR2 LQKENI. The V gene lost 2 bases and the J gene lost 2 bases, with 16 bases spanning the gap. CDR3 sequence reads: CASSPGVRGSAYEQYF. CDR3 nucleotide sequence: TGTGCCAGCTCACCAGGGGTTAGGGGCTCTGCCTACGAGCAGTACTTC.

The CDR3 loop reads CSASGGLGVNEQFF. The CDR3 nucleotides are TGCAGTGCTAGTGGGGGTCTGGGAGTCAATGAGCAGTTCTTC. V and J are TRBV20-1 and TRBJ2-1, with D possibly being TRBD1 or TRBD2 (5 bases each). Trimming removed 3 bases from V and 6 bases from J, with 15 bases in between. Germline V gene lookup returns CDR1 DFQATT and CDR2 SNEGSKA (reference sequence). The CDR3 contains 14 residues.

Many counts were recorded for this clonotype. This rearrangement joins TRBV7-9 to TRBJ1-1, with 7 bases lining up with TRBD1. J lost 7 bases, V lost 7 bases, and 9 bases had no gene match. Germline V CDR1 and CDR2: SEHNR, FQNEAQ (reference sequence). The CDR3 sequence is 13 residues long. In DNA form, the CDR3 reads TGTGCCAGCACCCCCTCAGGGACAGTTGAAGCTTTCTTT. Its translation is CASTPSGTVEAFF.

Only a few counts were recorded for this clonotype. V usage is TRBV7-9 and J usage is TRBJ1-5; D not certain. Deletions cut 1 base from V and 0 bases from J, with 13 bases between. Germline V CDR1 and CDR2: SEHNR, FQNEAQ (reference sequence). This CDR3 comprises 17 residues. CDR3 region: CASSLVNGPYSNQPQHF. The CDR3 bases are TGTGCCAGCAGCTTAGTTAATGGGCCCTATAGCAATCAGCCCCAGCATTTT.

This clonotype came up a few times. The rearrangement uses TRBV7-2 and TRBJ2-7, with D perhaps matching TRBD1 or TRBD2 (5 bases each). This CDR3 contains 14 residues. V was clipped by 4 bases and J by 4 bases, with 14 bases between them. Germline CDR1 and CDR2: SGHTA and FQGNSA. CDR3 DNA: TGTGCCAGCAGCTGGCCCGGGGCTAGGTACGAGCAGTACTTC. Translating gives CASSWPGARYEQYF.

The chain employs TRBV20-1 and TRBJ1-1, with D unclear. Germline V gene lookup returns CDR1 DFQATT and CDR2 SNEGSKA (reference sequence). Deletions cut 0 bases from V and 1 base from J, with 9 bases between. There are 14 residues in the CDR3. The DNA of the CDR3 is TGCAGTGCTAGAGATATCCAGGCGAACACTGAAGCTTTCTTT. The encoded protein is CSARDIQANTEAFF.

This clonotype has only a few counts. The chain links TRBV7-3 to TRBJ2-5; 9 nucleotides align to TRBD2. There are 15 residues in the CDR3. The trim removed 2 bases at V and 2 bases at J, leaving 3 bases unmatched. In germline, CDR1 is SGHTA, CDR2 FQGTGA. The CDR3 is CASSLAGGAQETQYF. The CDR3 bases are TGTGCCAGCAGCTTAGCGGGGGGGGCTCAAGAGACCCAGTACTTC.

This clonotype was seen at least ten times. The chain links TRBV4-2 to TRBJ2-1; 8 positions match TRBD2. CDR3 length: 18 residues. With V trimmed by 1 base and J by 5 bases, 13 bases remained unmatched. Germline CDR1 is LGHNA and CDR2 is YNFKEQ. The CDR3 coding sequence is TGTGCCAGCAGCCAAGTTCCTAGCGGGCCCACTCCACACAATGAGCAGTTCTTC. This codes for CASSQVPSGPTPHNEQFF.

The genes are TRBV30 and TRBJ2-7, with D tentatively TRBD2 (5 bases). CDR3 length equals 14 residues. V was cut by 3 bases and J by 3 bases, with 15 bases left in between. Germline V gene lookup returns CDR1 GTSNPN and CDR2 SVGIG (reference sequence). The CDR3 sequence: CAWSELDGHYEQYF. CDR3 bases: TGTGCCTGGAGCGAACTAGACGGTCACTACGAGCAGTACTTC.

This clonotype was seen a handful of times. The chain is built from TRBV18 and TRBJ2-7, with TRBD1 identical over 7 bases. The V segment lost 2 bases and the J segment 4 bases; nucleotides outside the gene matches: 8. Germline CDR1 and CDR2: KGHSH and LQKENI. The CDR3 loop spans 15 amino acids. The CDR3 DNA reads TGTGCCAGCTCACCAACTGCGACAGGGTCTTACGAGCAGTACTTC. Protein: CASSPTATGSYEQYF.

The chain carries TRBV7-2 and TRBJ2-7; D ambiguous. The CDR3 length is 15 residues. Germline CDR1 SGHTA, CDR2 FQGNSA. V was clipped by 2 bases and J by 5 bases, with 16 bases between them. CDR3 DNA: TGTGCCAGCAGCTTAACTTCAGGCCAGGTCCACGAGCAGTACTTC. Its translation is CASSLTSGQVHEQYF.

This clonotype was seen many times. The chain is built from TRBV29-1 and TRBJ2-5, with D unclear. Germline V gene lookup returns CDR1 SQVTM and CDR2 ANQGSEA. Trimming left V 4 bases short and J 2 bases short, with 5 bases between. The CDR3 consists of 11 residues. CDR3 loop: CSVGLQETQYF. The CDR3, as DNA: TGCAGCGTTGGACTTCAAGAGACCCAGTACTTC.

This clonotype was observed a handful of times. V is TRBV6-2 or TRBV6-3 and J is TRBJ1-2, with D perhaps matching TRBD1 (6 bases). The V gene lost 2 bases and the J gene lost 6 bases, with 19 bases spanning the gap. The CDR3 sequence is 16 residues long. Germline CDR1 MNHEY, CDR2 SVGEGT. The CDR3 DNA reads TGTGCCAGCAGTTACGTATCTGCGACAGGAGTCGATGGCTACACCTTC. Translated: CASSYVSATGVDGYTF.

This rearrangement joins TRBV7-2 to TRBJ2-1; D may match TRBD1 or TRBD2 (5 bases each). The V gene's germline CDR1 is SGHTA and CDR2 FQGNSA. This CDR3 comprises 17 residues. The V and J ends lost 5 bases and 0 bases respectively, with 17 bases between them. For the CDR3, the DNA is TGTGCCAGCAGCCCTGCCCGGGGCTCGAGCTCCTACAATGAGCAGTTCTTC. Amino acids: CASSPARGSSSYNEQFF.

The chain uses TRBV12-3 or TRBV12-4 and TRBJ2-1; 11 positions match TRBD1. CDR3 length equals 20 residues. V lost 1 base and J lost 3; bases outside the gene matches: 14. The CDR3 nucleotides are TGTGCCAGCAGTTTAGAGTTTTGGGACAGGGGGTGGGGAGGCTACAATGAGCAGTTCTTC. It codes for CASSLEFWDRGWGGYNEQFF.

This clonotype was counted many times. The V and J genes are TRBV20-1 and TRBJ2-5, with TRBD2 as a possible D gene (6 bases). The CDR3 loop spans 12 amino acids. Germline V lookup: CDR1 DFQATT, CDR2 SNEGSKA (reference sequence). Trimming took off 6 bases at V and 5 bases at J, with 13 bases between the two ends. The CDR3 loop reads CSALLAGETQYF. CDR3 bases: TGCAGTGCCTTACTAGCTGGGGAGACCCAGTACTTC.